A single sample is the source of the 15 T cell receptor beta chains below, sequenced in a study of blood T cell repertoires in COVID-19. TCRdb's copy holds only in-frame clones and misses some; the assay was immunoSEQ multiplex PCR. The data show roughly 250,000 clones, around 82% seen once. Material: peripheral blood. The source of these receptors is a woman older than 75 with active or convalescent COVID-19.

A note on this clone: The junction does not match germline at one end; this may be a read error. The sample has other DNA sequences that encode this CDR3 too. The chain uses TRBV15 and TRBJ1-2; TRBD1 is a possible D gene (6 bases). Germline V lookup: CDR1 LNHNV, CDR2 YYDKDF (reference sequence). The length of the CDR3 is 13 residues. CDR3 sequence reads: CATRNSGVGGYTF. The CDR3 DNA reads TGCGCCACACGCAATTCAGGGGTTGGCGGCTACACCTTC.

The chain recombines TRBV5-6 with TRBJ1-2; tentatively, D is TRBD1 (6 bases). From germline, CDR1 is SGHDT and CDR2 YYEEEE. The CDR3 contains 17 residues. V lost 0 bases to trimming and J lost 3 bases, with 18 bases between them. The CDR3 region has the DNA TGTGCCAGCAGCTTGGCGGCAGGCGGAGGGGGGGACTATGGCTACACCTTC. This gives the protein CASSLAAGGGGDYGYTF.

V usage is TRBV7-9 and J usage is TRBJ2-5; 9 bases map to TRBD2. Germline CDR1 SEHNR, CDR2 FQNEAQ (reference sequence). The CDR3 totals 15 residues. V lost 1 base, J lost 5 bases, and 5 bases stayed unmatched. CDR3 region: CASSLGGGAHETQYF. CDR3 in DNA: TGTGCCAGCAGCTTAGGCGGGGGGGCCCATGAGACCCAGTACTTC. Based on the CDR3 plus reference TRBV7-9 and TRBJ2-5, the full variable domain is DTGVSQNPRHKITKRGQNVTFRCDPISEHNRLYWYRQTLGQGPEFLTYFQNEAQLEKSRLLSDRFSAERPKGSFSTLEIQRTEQGDSAMYLCASSLGGGAHETQYFGPGTRLLVL.

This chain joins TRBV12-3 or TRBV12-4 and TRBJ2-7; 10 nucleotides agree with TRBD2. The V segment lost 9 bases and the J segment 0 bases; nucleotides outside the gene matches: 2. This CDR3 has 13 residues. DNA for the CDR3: TGTGCCAGTGGACTAGCGGCCTCCTACGAGCAGTACTTC. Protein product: CASGLAASYEQYF.

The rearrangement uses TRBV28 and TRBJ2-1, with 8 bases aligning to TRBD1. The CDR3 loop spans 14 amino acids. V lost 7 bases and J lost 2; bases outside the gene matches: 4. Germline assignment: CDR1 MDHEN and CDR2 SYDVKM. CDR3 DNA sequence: TGTGCCAGCACCGGACAGGGTGCCTACAATGAGCAGTTCTTC. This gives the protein CASTGQGAYNEQFF.

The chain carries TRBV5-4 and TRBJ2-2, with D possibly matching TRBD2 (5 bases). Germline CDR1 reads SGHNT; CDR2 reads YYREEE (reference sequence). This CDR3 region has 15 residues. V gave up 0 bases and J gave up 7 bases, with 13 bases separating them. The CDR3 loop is CASSLAGLIGGELFF. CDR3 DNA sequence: TGTGCCAGCAGCTTGGCGGGATTAATCGGCGGGGAGCTGTTTTTT.

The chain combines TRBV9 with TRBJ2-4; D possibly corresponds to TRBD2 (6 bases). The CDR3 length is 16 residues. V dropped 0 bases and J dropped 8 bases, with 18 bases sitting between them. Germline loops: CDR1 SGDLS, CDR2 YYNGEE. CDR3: CASSVAAGPPEDIQYF. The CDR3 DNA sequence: TGTGCCAGCAGCGTAGCCGCGGGGCCACCCGAGGACATTCAGTACTTC.

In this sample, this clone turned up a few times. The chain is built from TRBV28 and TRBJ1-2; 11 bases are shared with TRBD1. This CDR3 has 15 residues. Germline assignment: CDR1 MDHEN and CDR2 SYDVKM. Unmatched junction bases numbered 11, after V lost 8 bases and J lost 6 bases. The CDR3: CASHFRTGGTNGYTF. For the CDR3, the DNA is TGTGCCAGCCACTTTAGGACAGGGGGCACAAATGGCTACACCTTC.

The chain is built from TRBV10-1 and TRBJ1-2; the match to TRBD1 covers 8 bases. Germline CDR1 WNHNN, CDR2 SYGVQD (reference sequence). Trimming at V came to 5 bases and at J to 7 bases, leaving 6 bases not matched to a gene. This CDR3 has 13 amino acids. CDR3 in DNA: TGCGCCAGCAGTCTCGGGACAGGCCGTGGCTACACCTTC. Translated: CASSLGTGRGYTF.

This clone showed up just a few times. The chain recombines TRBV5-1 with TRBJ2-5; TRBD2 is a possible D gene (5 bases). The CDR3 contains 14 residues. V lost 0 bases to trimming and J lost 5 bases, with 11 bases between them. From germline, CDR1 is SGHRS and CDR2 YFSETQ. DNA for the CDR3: TGCGCCAGCAGCTTGGTGCCCTCGGGGGAGACCCAGTACTTC. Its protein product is CASSLVPSGETQYF.

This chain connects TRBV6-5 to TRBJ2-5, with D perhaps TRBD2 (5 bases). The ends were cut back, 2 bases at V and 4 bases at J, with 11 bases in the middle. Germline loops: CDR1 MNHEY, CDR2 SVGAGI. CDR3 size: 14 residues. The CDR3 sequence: CASSYEPGSETQYF. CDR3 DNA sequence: TGTGCCAGCAGTTACGAACCGGGATCAGAGACCCAGTACTTC.

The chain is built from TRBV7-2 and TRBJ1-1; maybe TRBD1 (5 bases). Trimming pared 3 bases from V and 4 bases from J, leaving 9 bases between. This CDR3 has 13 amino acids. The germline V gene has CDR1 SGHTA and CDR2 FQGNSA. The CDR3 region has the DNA TGTGCCAGCAGCTTTGGGGGGTCCACTGAAGCTTTCTTT. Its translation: CASSFGGSTEAFF. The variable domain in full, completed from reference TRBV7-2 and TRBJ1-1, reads GAGVSQSPSNKVTEKGKDVELRCDPISGHTALYWYRQSLGQGLEFLIYFQGNSAPDKSGLPSDRFSAERTGGSVSTLTIQRTQQEDSAVYLCASSFGGSTEAFFGQGTRLTVV.

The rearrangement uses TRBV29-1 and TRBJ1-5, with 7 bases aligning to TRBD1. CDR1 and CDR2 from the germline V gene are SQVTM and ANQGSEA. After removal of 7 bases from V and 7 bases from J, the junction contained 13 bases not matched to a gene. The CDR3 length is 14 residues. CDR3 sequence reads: CSAGGGADGQPQHF. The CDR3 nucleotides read TGCAGCGCAGGGGGAGGGGCTGATGGACAGCCCCAGCATTTT.

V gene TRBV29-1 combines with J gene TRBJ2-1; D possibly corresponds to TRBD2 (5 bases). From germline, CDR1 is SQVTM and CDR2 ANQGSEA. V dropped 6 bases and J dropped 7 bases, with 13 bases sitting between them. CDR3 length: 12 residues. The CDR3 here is CSVSLGENEQFF. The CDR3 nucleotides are TGCAGCGTCTCCCTTGGGGAGAATGAGCAGTTCTTC.

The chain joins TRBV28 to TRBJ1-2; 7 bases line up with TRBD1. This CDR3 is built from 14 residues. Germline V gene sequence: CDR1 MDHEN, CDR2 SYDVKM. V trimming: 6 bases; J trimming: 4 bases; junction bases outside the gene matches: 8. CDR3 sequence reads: CASSKTGSGYGYTF. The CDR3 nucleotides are TGTGCCAGCAGCAAGACAGGGAGCGGCTATGGCTACACCTTC.